This T cell receptor (beta chain) was obtained from a study of identical twins. This CDR3 has 16 residues. The V gene end was trimmed by 3 bases and the J gene end by 4 bases; junction bases not matched to a gene: 8. Germline CDR1 SGHRS, CDR2 YFSETQ. TCRdb passed the 5' RACE reads through MiXCR, listing each CDR3 protein once. The sample consists of around 470,000 distinct CDR3 sequences, 14% of them appearing once. These data are also associated with another study on yellow fever vaccine responses in identical twins.

The chain links TRBV5-1 to TRBJ2-1, with 9 bases that match TRBD2. This receptor was taken from a woman aged 18-30 years in good health. Sequencing was done on a sample of CD4+ T cells sorted from blood. The CDR3 nucleotides read TGCGCCAGCAGCTCGCAGGCGGCGGGGGGGTACAATGAGCAGTTCTTC. Protein product: CASSSQAAGGYNEQFF.